This T cell receptor beta chain was recorded in a study of cytomegalovirus exposure and HLA in healthy donors. General study results and limits: An assumption of roughly uniform sequencing depth across donors underlay the presence/absence analyses. Apart from CMV serostatus, no immune exposure information was available.

This clone was recorded a few times. No antigen is known for it. PCR primers comprised 60 Vbeta and 13 Jbeta primers. In the authors' methods: An analysis that came later counted 60 million to 80 million unique TCR beta chains, roughly 11 million shared. Sequencing used immunoSEQ multiplex PCR; TCRdb keeps in-frame clones, though not all of them. That table supplies the V and J calls and clone size; D and trimming were determined from the DNA. The table includes approximately 70,000 clones, approximately 75% detected once. Germline values: CDR1 LNHNV, CDR2 YYDKDF (reference sequence). The length of the CDR3 is 15 residues. Trimming took 3 bases from V and 3 from J, leaving 12 bases between them.

This receptor was taken from a middle-aged woman in good health and CMV-seropositive. The rearrangement links TRBV15 to TRBJ1-5; weak D call: TRBD1 (5 bases). Sequencing was done on a sample of PBMCs. CDR3 sequence: CATSRGRTFNQPQHF. CDR3 nucleotides: TGTGCCACCAGCAGGGGGAGGACATTCAATCAGCCCCAGCATTTT.